Below, 25 T cell receptor beta chains from the same sample are listed, as sequenced in a study of post-analysis software for immune sequencing data (dated by TCRdb to the mid-2010s). Their antigens remain unidentified. The paper as a whole reports these results and caveats: Significantly higher frequencies in patients than in controls were found for about 5 TRBV segments, including TRBV5-6, TRBV5-1 and TRBV20-1.

Libraries were prepared through PCR. These reads were obtained on an Illumina HiSeq 2500. Unique molecular identifiers were incorporated into TCR beta cDNA libraries to reduce PCR and sequencing biases. The raw public data were reprocessed by TCRdb itself: fastp quality trimming at Q25, MiXCR clonotype calling, in-frame beta chains only. Rows merge per CDR3 protein into single entries with the most common DNA and genes. In this sample the table shows hundreds of thousands of distinct CDR3 sequences, approximately 30% of which occur a single time. More than 0.55% of the sample lies in the top ten. The sample consisted of blood. The receptors derive from a girl under 18 with multiple sclerosis.

The table lists this clonotype with a count of one. This rearrangement joins TRBV20-1 to TRBJ1-1, with D possibly TRBD1 on 6 matching bases. The V gene's germline CDR1 is DFQATT and CDR2 SNEGSKA (reference sequence). V was pared by 3 bases and J by 4 bases, with 15 bases between. The length of the CDR3 is 14 residues. CDR3 nucleotide sequence: TGCAGTGCTAGGTCAGGGGCTGGGACCACTGAAGCTTTCTTT. Protein sequence: CSARSGAGTTEAFF.

This clonotype was counted a few times. V gene TRBV5-1 combines with J gene TRBJ2-5, with TRBD1 matching 7 bases. The J call may be incorrect, as the DNA end agrees better with TRBJ2-7. In germline, CDR1 is SGHRS, CDR2 YFSETQ. CDR3 length equals 15 residues. This CDR3 is CASSIPRDRIHEQYF. CDR3 DNA: TGCGCCAGCAGCATTCCCCGGGACAGAATTCACGAGCAGTACTTC.

The V call is TRBV7-2, the J call TRBJ2-5; D possibly uses TRBD1 or TRBD2 (6 bases each). V shed 0 bases and J shed 11 bases, with 16 bases lying between them. Germline CDR1 and CDR2: SGHTA and FQGNSA. The CDR3 is 14 amino acids. CDR3 bases: TGTGCCAGCAGCTTAGCGGAGGGTTCAGGGGTTCAGTACTTC. It yields the protein CASSLAEGSGVQYF. The whole variable domain, remainder taken from reference TRBV7-2 and TRBJ2-5, is GAGVSQSPSNKVTEKGKDVELRCDPISGHTALYWYRQSLGQGLEFLIYFQGNSAPDKSGLPSDRFSAERTGGSVSTLTIQRTQQEDSAVYLCASSLAEGSGVQYFGPGTRLLVL.

This clonotype was detected only a few times. The chain carries TRBV9 and TRBJ2-1; D unclear. The CDR3 extends over 14 amino acids. Germline CDR1 reads SGDLS; CDR2 reads YYNGEE. Trimming shortened V by 3 bases and J by 3 bases, and 10 bases separated the two germline ends. Here the CDR3 DNA reads TGTGCCAGCAGCGCCGAAATGGGCTACAATGAGCAGTTCTTC. This codes for CASSAEMGYNEQFF. Based on the CDR3 plus reference TRBV9 and TRBJ2-1, the full variable domain is DSGVTQTPKHLITATGQRVTLRCSPRSGDLSVYWYQQSLDQGLQFLIQYYNGEERAKGNILERFSAQQFPDLHSELNLSSLELGDSALYFCASSAEMGYNEQFFGPGTRLTVL.

The V gene is TRBV5-1, the J gene TRBJ2-5; D is unresolved. This CDR3 has 15 amino acids. CDR1 SGHRS and CDR2 YFSETQ come from the germline V gene. V dropped 2 bases and J dropped 2 bases, with 13 bases sitting between them. Here the CDR3 reads CASSFGRLKQETQYF. In nucleotides, the CDR3 is TGCGCCAGCAGCTTCGGCAGGCTGAAGCAAGAGACCCAGTACTTC.

The chain links TRBV7-8 to TRBJ1-1, with a tentative D call TRBD1 (6 bases). Trimming took 5 bases from V and 4 from J, leaving 11 bases between them. Germline-derived CDR1 and CDR2 are SGHVS and FQNEAQ. The CDR3 is made up of 13 amino acids. CDR3 sequence reads: CASSRKQGTEAFF. The DNA of the CDR3 is TGTGCCAGCAGCCGGAAACAGGGCACTGAAGCTTTCTTT.

This clonotype was observed a few times. V usage is TRBV7-9 and J usage is TRBJ2-7; 10 nucleotides agree with TRBD1. Germline V gene lookup returns CDR1 SEHNR and CDR2 FQNEAQ (reference sequence). The CDR3 sequence is 16 residues long. Trimming at V came to 5 bases and at J to 6 bases, leaving 13 bases not matched to a gene. Here the CDR3 reads CASSPPSGQGIGEQYF. CDR3 DNA sequence: TGTGCCAGCAGCCCCCCATCGGGACAGGGGATCGGCGAGCAGTACTTC.

The gene calls are TRBV7-2 and TRBJ2-5; 9 nucleotides line up with TRBD2. Unmatched junction bases numbered 7, after V lost 5 bases and J lost 0 bases. This CDR3 has 16 amino acids. Germline assignment: CDR1 SGHTA and CDR2 FQGNSA. CDR3 in DNA: TGTGCCAGCAGCGTTAGACTAGCGGAGAACCAAGAGACCCAGTACTTC. Translation gives CASSVRLAENQETQYF.

The chain has TRBV20-1 and TRBJ2-3; D might be TRBD1 or TRBD2, each matching 6 bases. This CDR3 is 17 amino acids long. Germline V CDR1 and CDR2: DFQATT, SNEGSKA (reference sequence). Trimming took off 0 bases at V and 0 bases at J, with 16 bases between the two ends. The CDR3 DNA reads as TGCAGTGCTAGAGATCCAGGCAGGGGACTTAGCACAGATACGCAGTATTTT. Translating gives CSARDPGRGLSTDTQYF.

The chain links TRBV5-1 to TRBJ2-7, with 8 nucleotides matching TRBD1. Germline assignment: CDR1 SGHRS and CDR2 YFSETQ. This CDR3 region has 14 residues. The ends lost 7 bases at V and 4 bases at J; junction bases unmatched: 10. In DNA form, the CDR3 reads TGCGCCAGCGCCCCGGCGGACAGGGAATACGAGCAGTACTTC. This translates into CASAPADREYEQYF. The full variable domain, rest sourced from reference TRBV5-1 and TRBJ2-7, is KAGVTQTPRYLIKTRGQQVTLSCSPISGHRSVSWYQQTPGQGLQFLFEYFSETQRNKGNFPGRFSGRQFSNSRSEMNVSTLELGDSALYLCASAPADREYEQYFGPGTRLTVT.

This chain links TRBV20-1 with TRBJ2-7, with 13 bases lining up with TRBD2. The germline V gene has CDR1 DFQATT and CDR2 SNEGSKA (reference sequence). V trimming: 5 bases; J trimming: 1 base; junction bases outside the gene matches: 8. This CDR3 is built from 16 residues. The CDR3, as DNA: TGCAGTGCTCAGACTAGCGGGAGGATTAGGTCCTACGAGCAGTACTTC. Amino acids: CSAQTSGRIRSYEQYF.

As regards this clonotype: One junction end does not reproduce the germline sequence, and a read error may be involved. The chain employs TRBV20-1 and TRBJ1-5; tentative D call: TRBD1 (5 bases). Per the germline V gene, CDR1 is DFQATT and CDR2 is SNEGSKA (reference sequence). This CDR3 is 14 amino acids long. The CDR3 reads CSAKVHRGNQPRHF. The CDR3 DNA sequence: TGCAGTGCCAAAGTCCATAGGGGCAATCAGCCCCGGCATTTT.

The gene calls are TRBV20-1 and TRBJ2-7; D is possibly TRBD1 (6 bases). Germline V CDR1 and CDR2: DFQATT, SNEGSKA (reference sequence). CDR3 length: 14 residues. The germline V and J ends were trimmed by 4 bases and 4 bases, with 17 bases remaining between them. CDR3 nucleotides: TGCAGTGCTAAAGGATTAGGGGGTTTATACGAGCAGTACTTC. It is translated as CSAKGLGGLYEQYF.

V usage is TRBV2 and J usage is TRBJ2-3; D remains unclear. The CDR3 consists of 14 residues. Trimming stripped 3 bases from V and 1 base from J, with 8 bases between. From germline, CDR1 is SNHLY and CDR2 FYNNEI. The CDR3 DNA sequence: TGTGCCAGCAGTGACGAGGAACGCACAGATACGCAGTATTTT. Its protein product is CASSDEERTDTQYF. Variable domain in full (rest from reference TRBV2 and TRBJ2-3): EPEVTQTPSHQVTQMGQEVILRCVPISNHLYFYWYRQILGQKVEFLVSFYNNEISEKSEIFDDQFSVERPDGSNFTLKIRSTKLEDSAMYFCASSDEERTDTQYFGPGTRLTVL.

This clonotype has just a few counts. J is TRBJ1-6 and V is TRBV10-3; D remains unclear. Germline CDR1 and CDR2: ENHRY and SYGVKD. The CDR3 is made up of 16 amino acids. With 4 bases removed from V and 13 bases from J, the gap between germline ends came to 23 bases. The CDR3 sequence is CAISGVPSVGTGPLHF. CDR3 sequence (DNA): TGTGCCATCAGTGGAGTCCCCTCCGTTGGCACCGGGCCCCTCCACTTT.

Comment on this clonotype: A much bigger clone sits one base away, suggesting this may be a read error. The chain links TRBV5-1 to TRBJ2-4; tentatively, D is TRBD1 (6 bases). Germline V gene sequence: CDR1 SGHRS, CDR2 YFSETQ. This CDR3 is 14 amino acids long. The germline V and J ends were trimmed by 4 bases and 13 bases, with 21 bases remaining between them. CDR3 residues: CASSLQAGVEEQYF. CDR3 nucleotide sequence: TGCGCCAGCAGCCTCCAGGCAGGGGTGGAAGAGCAGTACTTC.

This rearrangement joins TRBV20-1 to TRBJ2-5; D perhaps matches TRBD2 (6 bases). CDR1 and CDR2 (germline): DFQATT, SNEGSKA (reference sequence). This CDR3 spans 11 amino acids. V was cut by 5 bases and J by 11 bases, with 15 bases left in between. The CDR3 is CSAGGPGEQYF. The CDR3 nucleotides are TGCAGTGCTGGGGGTCCGGGGGAGCAGTACTTC.

The rearrangement joins TRBV6-5 to TRBJ2-4, with TRBD1 matching 8 bases. CDR3 length: 16 amino acids. Losses at the gene ends were 5 bases for V and 8 bases for J; bases not matched to a gene: 14. In germline, CDR1 is MNHEY, CDR2 SVGAGI. This CDR3 reads CASSPRISRGRDIQYF. CDR3 in DNA: TGTGCCAGCAGTCCGAGAATTTCCAGGGGGCGAGACATTCAGTACTTC.

V gene TRBV20-1 combines with J gene TRBJ2-3, with D maybe TRBD1 (7 bases). The germline gives CDR1 DFQATT, CDR2 SNEGSKA (reference sequence). This CDR3 is built from 16 residues. V shed 1 base and J shed 6 bases, with 20 bases lying between them. Here the CDR3 DNA reads TGCAGTGCTAGAGCCCTCGGCACTAGCAGGGGGGATACGCAGTATTTT. It yields the protein CSARALGTSRGDTQYF.

This chain uses TRBV23-1 with TRBJ2-3; D not resolved. TRBV23-1 is an ORF; its function is uncertain. V was clipped by 4 bases and J by 4 bases, with 0 bases between them. The length of the CDR3 is 10 residues. The CDR3 DNA is TGCGCCAGCAGTCCAGATACGCAGTATTTT. It specifies CASSPDTQYF.

The chain uses TRBV4-3 and TRBJ2-7; 9 bases align to TRBD2. The CDR3 is 15 amino acids. With V trimmed by 0 bases and J by 6 bases, 6 bases remained unmatched. Germline V CDR1 and CDR2: LGHNA, YSLEER. In DNA, the CDR3 is TGCGCCAGCAGCCAAGAGAGTAGCGGGAGACGCGAGCAGTACTTC. Translating gives CASSQESSGRREQYF.

This clonotype has just a few counts. This chain's CDR3 is CASERRTVYNEQFF. CDR3 DNA sequence: TGTGCCAGCGAGAGGAGGACGGTCTACAATGAGCAGTTCTTC. The chain uses TRBV2 and TRBJ2-1; a possible D gene is TRBD2 (5 bases). The V end was cut by 8 bases, the J end by 3 bases, with 14 bases between. Germline V CDR1 and CDR2: SNHLY, FYNNEI. This CDR3 has 14 amino acids.

This clonotype appeared a few times. This chain uses TRBV29-1 with TRBJ1-1; tentatively, D is TRBD1 (5 bases). Looked up from germline, CDR1 is SQVTM and CDR2 is ANQGSEA. Trimming removed 6 bases from V and 0 bases from J, with 17 bases in between. This CDR3 is built from 15 residues. In DNA, the CDR3 is TGCAGCGTCGCAGGGAGGATTGCTGTGAACACTGAAGCTTTCTTT. Its translation is CSVAGRIAVNTEAFF.

This chain joins TRBV9 and TRBJ2-7, with TRBD1 matching 10 bases. Germline V gives CDR1 SGDLS, CDR2 YYNGEE. CDR3 length: 15 residues. The V and J ends lost 0 bases and 4 bases, in that order; junction bases with no gene match: 4. The CDR3 spells CASSVEDRGGYEQYF. The CDR3 nucleotides read TGTGCCAGCAGCGTAGAGGACAGGGGGGGATACGAGCAGTACTTC.

The sample holds a few counts of this clonotype. The chain joins TRBV5-1 to TRBJ2-1; 11 bases line up with TRBD1. Germline CDR1 is SGHRS and CDR2 is YFSETQ. V lost 3 bases, J lost 10 bases, and 18 bases stayed unmatched. The CDR3 consists of 18 residues. The CDR3 nucleotides are TGCGCCAGCAGCTGGGACCGATCCGGGACAGGGGGTGGACGGGAGCAGTTCTTC. This sequence encodes CASSWDRSGTGGGREQFF.